One sample yielded the 10 T cell receptor beta chains listed below, sequenced in a study of cytomegalovirus exposure and HLA in healthy donors (dated 2017 in TCRdb). The library was made by the immunoSEQ multiplex PCR assay. A mixture of 60 forward primers for TCR Vbeta segments and 13 reverse primers for TCR Jbeta segments was used in the multiplex PCR. The table comes from immuneACCESS by way of TCRdb, which keeps in-frame sequences with V and J called. Part of the clones is missing from these tables; in studies checked, under half for an unresolved V gene and the rest for unknown reasons. A total of 150,000 to 190,000 clones appear in this sample, approximately 79% of them only once. The ten largest clonotypes hold more than 6.5% of the sample. Sequenced sample: PBMCs. The receptors derive from a woman between 50 and 59 years old in good health and CMV-seropositive.

This clone was counted once. V is TRBV7-9 and J is TRBJ2-5, with 7 bases lining up with TRBD2. The germline V gene encodes CDR1 SEHNR and CDR2 FQNEAQ (reference sequence). This CDR3 contains 16 residues. The J segment lost 0 bases and the V segment lost 1 base, leaving 5 bases of the junction unmatched. CDR3: CASSLGSSGNQETQYF. CDR3 in DNA: TGTGCCAGCAGCTTAGGGTCTAGCGGAAACCAAGAGACCCAGTACTTC.

V and J are TRBV28 and TRBJ1-5, with D maybe TRBD1 (6 bases). The CDR3 is 15 residues long. In germline, CDR1 is MDHEN, CDR2 SYDVKM. The germline V and J ends were trimmed by 5 bases and 6 bases, with 17 bases remaining between them. The CDR3 region has the DNA TGTGCCAGCAGTGGGGAATGGGGGGGCGGTCAGCCCCAGCATTTT. This sequence encodes CASSGEWGGGQPQHF.

The V call is TRBV19, the J call TRBJ2-3; perhaps TRBD1 as D (6 bases). The germline gives CDR1 LNHDA, CDR2 SQIVND (reference sequence). The CDR3 totals 13 residues. Trimming stripped 4 bases from V and 7 bases from J, with 12 bases between. CDR3 region: CASSTERGYTQYF. The CDR3 DNA follows: TGTGCCAGTAGTACGGAGAGGGGGTATACGCAGTATTTT. The variable domain in full, completed from reference TRBV19 and TRBJ2-3, reads DGGITQSPKYLFRKEGQNVTLSCEQNLNHDAMYWYRQDPGQGLRLIYYSQIVNDFQKGDIAEGYSVSREKKESFPLTVTSAQKNPTAFYLCASSTERGYTQYFGPGTRLTVL.

The chain employs TRBV6-9 and TRBJ1-6, with D tentatively TRBD1 (5 bases). The ends were cut back, 5 bases at V and 0 bases at J, with 20 bases in the middle. Germline V gene lookup returns CDR1 MNHGY and CDR2 SVAAGI. The length of the CDR3 is 19 residues. Here the CDR3 DNA reads TGTGCCAGCAGTCCTTTACGGACACGGAGAAGCTCCTATAATTCACCCCTCCACTTT. Translated: CASSPLRTRRSSYNSPLHF.

This clone was counted between two and nine times. The junction departs from the called germline gene at one end, perhaps through a read error. The chain employs TRBV6-4 and TRBJ2-7, with D hard to call. The V gene's germline CDR1 is MRHNA and CDR2 SNTAGT. This CDR3 region has 8 residues. CDR3 nucleotides: TGTGCCAGCAGCGCTAGAGGCTTC. Amino acids: CASSARGF.

This chain links TRBV18 with TRBJ1-3; 8 positions match TRBD1. V shed 1 base, J shed 3 bases, and the junction held 2 bases outside the gene matches. The CDR3 totals 15 residues. Germline lookup yields CDR1 KGHSH and CDR2 LQKENI. The CDR3 here is CASSPQGQGGNTIYF. The CDR3 DNA follows: TGTGCCAGCTCACCACAAGGACAGGGTGGAAACACCATATATTTT.

The V gene is TRBV7-8, the J gene TRBJ2-2; 8 bases line up with TRBD1. The CDR3 length is 14 residues. Unmatched junction bases numbered 6, after V lost 5 bases and J lost 7 bases. The V gene's germline CDR1 is SGHVS and CDR2 FQNEAQ. DNA of the CDR3: TGTGCCAGCAGCCGACAGGGGAATGGCGGGGAGCTGTTTTTT. Translating gives CASSRQGNGGELFF.

This sequence joins TRBV13 and TRBJ2-7, with no clear D. CDR1 is PRHDT and CDR2 is FYEKMQ in the germline V gene (reference sequence). This CDR3 is built from 12 residues. V lost 1 base, J lost 3 bases, and 4 bases lay in between. Here the CDR3 reads CASSLVRYEQYF. The CDR3 region has the DNA TGTGCCAGCAGCTTAGTCCGCTACGAGCAGTACTTC.

The genes are TRBV6-6 and TRBJ1-2, with a weak D call TRBD1 (5 bases). V lost 2 bases and J lost 7, with 11 bases in between. CDR1 is MNHNY, CDR2 SVGAGI, per germline (reference sequence). The CDR3 consists of 13 residues. The DNA of the CDR3 is TGTGCCAGCAGTTACGTTACAGGAGTTGGCTACACCTTC. Translation gives CASSYVTGVGYTF.

The sample holds one count of this clone. This chain uses TRBV30 with TRBJ1-1; D is undetermined. This CDR3 has 13 amino acids. The germline CDR1 and CDR2 sequences are GTSNPN and SVGIG (reference sequence). Deletions cut 0 bases from V and 1 base from J, with 6 bases between. CDR3 nucleotide sequence: TGTGCCTGGAGTGTTAGGAGGAACACTGAAGCTTTCTTT. Encoded protein: CAWSVRRNTEAFF. The variable domain in full, completed from reference TRBV30 and TRBJ1-1, reads SQTIHQWPATLVQPVGSPLSLECTVEGTSNPNLYWYRQAAGRGLQLLFYSVGIGQISSEVPQNLSASRPQDRQFILSSKKLLLSDSGFYLCAWSVRRNTEAFFGQGTRLTVV.